This TCR beta chain was recovered during a study of vaccination and CD4 T cells after COVID-19. Study summary: In culture, cells were exposed to overlapping spike peptides from SARS-CoV-2, HCoV-NL63, HCoV-OC43 and HCoV-229E.

Treatment defined: roughly ten-day PBMC culture with coronavirus spike peptide pools or control peptides (ViraFEST assay). This clonotype was picked up a small number of times. The antigen remains undetermined. Germline V gene data show CDR1 as ENHRY and CDR2 as SYGVKD. This CDR3 region has 16 residues. Losses at the gene ends were 7 bases for V and 1 base for J; bases not matched to a gene: 10. Oncomine TCR Beta short-read sequencing was applied to DNA from cultured CD4+ T cells. TCRdb reanalysed the PCR reads using MiXCR and keeps one entry per CDR3 protein. Altogether some 16,000 distinct CDR3 sequences are present, around 47% being singletons, with the ten largest covering around 7.5%.

The chain couples TRBV10-3 to TRBJ1-2; TRBD1 aligns across 9 bases. The sample here was CD4+ T cells from blood, cultured in vitro, taken after SARS-CoV-2 vaccination. The sequence was collected from a human donor who had recovered from COVID-19. The chain's CDR3 is CAITGTGSPLNYGYTF. The CDR3 DNA sequence: TGTGCCATCACCGGGACAGGGAGTCCCCTTAACTATGGCTACACCTTC.